The 24 T cell receptor beta chains presented below share a single source sample, sequenced in a study of shared T cell receptors in the human thymus (dated by TCRdb to the early 2020s). Library preparation employed the immunoSEQ multiplex PCR assay. As stored in TCRdb, this immuneACCESS dataset retains in-frame rearrangements with V and J assigned. A fraction of the clones does not appear; measured against another copy, unresolved V genes explain less than half of the discrepancy, and the remainder lacks a known reason. The sample has hundreds of thousands of clones on record, 87% of them singletons. The top ten clones comprise 0.0094% of the sample. The data were also submitted as part of a second study, on human thymus T cells.

The source material was thymocytes. The origin of the receptors is a boy under two years old with a congenital heart defect. Donor details come from another sample of the same person, matched by shared clones.

V usage is TRBV9 and J usage is TRBJ2-3, with D perhaps TRBD1 (5 bases). Trimming shortened V by 4 bases and J by 2 bases, and 14 bases separated the two germline ends. This CDR3 region has 15 residues. Germline CDR1 and CDR2: SGDLS and YYNGEE. CDR3 nucleotide sequence: TGTGCCAGCAGCCCCCGATCAGGACACACAGATACGCAGTATTTT. This codes for CASSPRSGHTDTQYF.

This rearrangement joins TRBV19 to TRBJ2-7; 10 bases match TRBD2. The length of the CDR3 is 13 residues. Per the germline V gene, CDR1 is LNHDA and CDR2 is SQIVND (reference sequence). V shed 10 bases, J shed 4 bases, and the junction held 7 bases outside the gene matches. The CDR3 reads CANHSGRNYEQYF. DNA for the CDR3: TGTGCCAATCATAGCGGGAGGAATTACGAGCAGTACTTC.

The V call is TRBV23-1, the J call TRBJ1-3; TRBD1 might be the D (5 bases). TRBV23-1 is identified as an open reading frame with a role that is uncertain. Trimming stripped 10 bases from V and 0 bases from J, with 19 bases between. The CDR3 is 16 amino acids. CDR3 in DNA: TGCGCCATCACGCGGGGAGACAGACTCTCTGGAAACACCATATATTTT. Its translation is CAITRGDRLSGNTIYF.

This clone was seen a single time. The chain is built from TRBV27 and TRBJ2-2, with 8 positions matching TRBD2. Looked up from germline, CDR1 is MNHEY and CDR2 is SMNVEV (reference sequence). The CDR3 has 15 residues. J lost 2 bases, V lost 6 bases, and 5 bases had no gene match. CDR3 sequence reads: CASRERGLNTGELFF. The DNA for the CDR3 is TGTGCCAGCAGGGAGCGGGGGCTCAACACCGGGGAGCTGTTTTTT.

V is TRBV27 and J is TRBJ1-4, with TRBD1 matching 8 bases. CDR1 is MNHEY, CDR2 SMNVEV, per germline (reference sequence). This CDR3 comprises 18 residues. Trimming at V came to 5 bases and at J to 0 bases, leaving 11 bases not matched to a gene. The CDR3: CASSEIRGRGATNEKLFF. The CDR3 DNA sequence: TGTGCCAGCAGTGAGATCAGGGGGCGAGGAGCAACTAATGAAAAACTGTTTTTT.

The rearrangement links TRBV4-1 to TRBJ2-7; D is possibly TRBD1 (5 bases). This CDR3 has 15 residues. Germline CDR1 and CDR2: MGHRA and YSYEKL. V was cut by 0 bases and J by 3 bases, with 12 bases left in between. This chain's CDR3 is CASSQDPRASYEQYF. In DNA form, the CDR3 reads TGCGCCAGCAGCCAAGATCCCAGGGCCAGCTACGAGCAGTACTTC.

The chain uses TRBV7-8 and TRBJ2-3; no clear D gene. The CDR3 consists of 12 residues. Germline V gene lookup returns CDR1 SGHVS and CDR2 FQNEAQ. Trimming left V 5 bases short and J 3 bases short, with 6 bases between. The CDR3 nucleotides are TGTGCCAGCAGCCTACGGACAGATACGCAGTATTTT. It specifies CASSLRTDTQYF.

CDR3 in DNA: TGTGCCAGCAGTGACTCTCCGAGGGAGGGGCATACGCAGTATTTT. Translating gives CASSDSPREGHTQYF. The chain recombines TRBV6-4 with TRBJ2-3; 7 nucleotides match TRBD2. Trimming took 0 bases from V and 7 from J; bases not matched to a gene: 7. Germline V CDR1 and CDR2: MRHNA, SNTAGT. The CDR3 has 15 residues.

The V gene is TRBV28, the J gene TRBJ2-7; D is perhaps TRBD2 (5 bases). The CDR3 totals 12 residues. Germline V gene lookup returns CDR1 MDHEN and CDR2 SYDVKM. With 8 bases removed from V and 5 bases from J, the gap between germline ends came to 13 bases. CDR3 region: CASLGEGHEQYF. The CDR3 nucleotides are TGTGCCAGCCTAGGAGAGGGTCACGAGCAGTACTTC.

This clone has only a few counts. V is TRBV5-1 and J is TRBJ1-1; 7 nucleotides agree with TRBD1. V gave up 1 base and J gave up 4 bases; unmatched junction bases: 10. This CDR3 has 16 amino acids. Germline CDR1 reads SGHRS; CDR2 reads YFSETQ. In DNA, the CDR3 is TGCGCCAGCAGCTTGAGGGAGATCGACAGGGCCACTGAAGCTTTCTTT. It is translated as CASSLREIDRATEAFF.

The chain combines TRBV29-1 with TRBJ2-1; 10 bases are shared with TRBD1. The CDR3 runs 16 residues. CDR1 and CDR2 (germline): SQVTM, ANQGSEA. Trimming cost V 3 bases and J 3 bases; bases outside gene matches: 8. The CDR3 nucleotides are TGCAGCGTTGAGGACCACGGGACAGGGGTCTACAATGAGCAGTTCTTC. Encoded protein: CSVEDHGTGVYNEQFF.

V usage is TRBV7-6 and J usage is TRBJ2-1; 11 bases line up with TRBD2. The J segment lost 9 bases and the V segment lost 6 bases, leaving 7 bases of the junction unmatched. Germline CDR1 reads SGHVS; CDR2 reads FNYEAQ. The CDR3 sequence is 14 residues long. The CDR3 region is CASRGLAGGGEQFF. The CDR3 DNA reads TGTGCCAGCAGGGGGTTAGCGGGAGGGGGTGAGCAGTTCTTC.

This clone has just one count. This chain links TRBV27 with TRBJ2-7, with 9 bases fitting TRBD1. Trimming took 6 bases from V and 2 from J; bases not matched to a gene: 8. This CDR3 is 15 amino acids long. The germline CDR1 and CDR2 sequences are MNHEY and SMNVEV (reference sequence). The CDR3 DNA is TGTGCCAGCAGATTCAACAGGGGGCAGGCCTACGAGCAGTACTTC. Translating it yields CASRFNRGQAYEQYF.

CDR3 sequence (DNA): TGTGCCTGGAGTTCCAGGCCCATGGGCTACGAGCAGTACTTC. This gives the protein CAWSSRPMGYEQYF. The chain is built from TRBV30 and TRBJ2-7; D remains ambiguous. Trimming shortened V by 2 bases and J by 3 bases, and 14 bases separated the two germline ends. Germline CDR1 GTSNPN, CDR2 SVGIG (reference sequence). There are 14 residues in the CDR3.

The CDR3 sequence is CASGLVQGDASYEQYF. CDR3 sequence (DNA): TGTGCTAGTGGTTTGGTACAGGGGGACGCCTCCTACGAGCAGTACTTC. The chain links TRBV12-5 to TRBJ2-7; 8 bases are a match to TRBD1. V was pared by 0 bases and J by 0 bases, with 4 bases of the junction left unmatched. There are 16 residues in the CDR3. The germline gives CDR1 LGHNT, CDR2 FRNRAP.

The chain links TRBV10-2 to TRBJ1-5, with D possibly being TRBD1 (5 bases). The CDR3 is 18 residues long. V was shortened by 2 bases and J by 0 bases, with 17 bases between the two germline ends. Germline assignment: CDR1 WSHSY and CDR2 SAAADI. For the CDR3, the DNA is TGCGCCAGCAGTGAGAGGTCGCGCGGGGGTAATAGCAATCAGCCCCAGCATTTT. This sequence encodes CASSERSRGGNSNQPQHF.

The chain joins TRBV7-3 to TRBJ1-6; tentative D call: TRBD1 (6 bases). Trimming left V 3 bases short and J 7 bases short, with 10 bases between. Germline V gene lookup returns CDR1 SGHTA and CDR2 FQGTGA. This CDR3 contains 14 residues. The CDR3 reads CASSLRGKNSPLHF. CDR3 in DNA: TGTGCCAGCAGCTTGAGGGGGAAGAATTCACCCCTCCACTTT.

V gene TRBV20-1 combines with J gene TRBJ1-2; possible D gene TRBD1, 5 bases. The V gene's germline CDR1 is DFQATT and CDR2 SNEGSKA (reference sequence). CDR3 length equals 11 residues. V gave up 6 bases and J gave up 4 bases, with 9 bases separating them. This chain's CDR3 is CSALGLYGYTF. CDR3 coding DNA: TGCAGTGCGCTGGGACTCTATGGCTACACCTTC.

The V call is TRBV27, the J call TRBJ2-7, with TRBD2 matching over 12 bases. CDR3 length: 19 amino acids. CDR1 and CDR2 (germline): MNHEY, SMNVEV (reference sequence). J gave up 4 bases and V 3 bases, and 16 bases lay outside the gene matches. CDR3 loop: CASSFLARTSGKKVYEQYF. CDR3 nucleotides: TGTGCCAGCAGTTTTTTGGCTAGGACTAGCGGGAAAAAAGTTTACGAGCAGTACTTC.

The chain uses TRBV28 and TRBJ1-5; tentative D call: TRBD1 (6 bases). CDR3 size: 16 residues. Per the germline V gene, CDR1 is MDHEN and CDR2 is SYDVKM. The V and J ends lost 5 bases and 0 bases respectively, with 14 bases between them. Here the CDR3 reads CASSKPWGHSNQPQHF. As DNA, the CDR3 is TGTGCCAGCAGTAAACCCTGGGGGCATAGCAATCAGCCCCAGCATTTT. Based on the CDR3 plus reference TRBV28 and TRBJ1-5, the full variable domain is DVKVTQSSRYLVKRTGEKVFLECVQDMDHENMFWYRQDPGLGLRLIYFSYDVKMKEKGDIPEGYSVSREKKERFSLILESASTNQTSMYLCASSKPWGHSNQPQHFGDGTRLSIL.

The chain carries TRBV9 and TRBJ2-3, with TRBD1 matching 12 bases. The V segment lost 4 bases and the J segment 7 bases; nucleotides outside the gene matches: 4. The CDR3 runs to 14 residues. Germline CDR1 is SGDLS and CDR2 is YYNGEE. CDR3 sequence: CASSPGQGANTQYF. DNA of the CDR3: TGTGCCAGCAGCCCGGGACAGGGGGCAAATACGCAGTATTTT.

As concerns this clone: The junction differs from germline at one of its ends, possibly a read error. The sample holds other DNA sequences that translate to the same CDR3. The CDR3 nucleotides read TGTGCCAGCTCGCCATCTAATACCGGGACAGGGAGGAACTATAATTCCCCCCTCCACTTT. It translates to CASSPSNTGTGRNYNSPLHF. The chain carries TRBV27 and TRBJ1-6; 9 bases agree with TRBD1. The CDR3 consists of 20 residues. Germline V gene sequence: CDR1 MNHEY, CDR2 SMNVEV (reference sequence).

This clone was counted once. The genes are TRBV29-1 and TRBJ1-5; D is unclear. Germline CDR1 reads SQVTM; CDR2 reads ANQGSEA. This CDR3 spans 12 amino acids. V shed 2 bases and J shed 4 bases, with 6 bases lying between them. The CDR3 here is CSVEMENQPQHF. Here the CDR3 DNA reads TGCAGCGTTGAAATGGAGAATCAGCCCCAGCATTTT.

This clone turned up a few times. V and J are TRBV5-3 and TRBJ2-7; D uncertain. TRBV5-3 is designated an ORF whose function remains uncertain. Trimming stripped 0 bases from V and 0 bases from J, with 7 bases between. The CDR3 runs 14 residues. CDR3 nucleotides: TGTGCCAGAAGCTTGGTTGGCAGCTCCTACGAGCAGTACTTC. Translation gives CARSLVGSSYEQYF.